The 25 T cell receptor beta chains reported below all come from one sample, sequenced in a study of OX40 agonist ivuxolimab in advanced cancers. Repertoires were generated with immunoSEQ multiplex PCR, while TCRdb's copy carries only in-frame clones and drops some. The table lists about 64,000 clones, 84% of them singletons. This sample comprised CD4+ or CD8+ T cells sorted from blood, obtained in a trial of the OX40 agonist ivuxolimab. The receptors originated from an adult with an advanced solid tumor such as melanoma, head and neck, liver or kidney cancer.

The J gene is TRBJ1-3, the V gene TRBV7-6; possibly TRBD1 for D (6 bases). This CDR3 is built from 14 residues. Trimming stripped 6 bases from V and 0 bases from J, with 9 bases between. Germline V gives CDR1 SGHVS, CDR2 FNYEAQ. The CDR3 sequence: CASSRTASGNTIYF. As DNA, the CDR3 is TGTGCCAGCAGTCGGACAGCCTCTGGAAACACCATATATTTT.

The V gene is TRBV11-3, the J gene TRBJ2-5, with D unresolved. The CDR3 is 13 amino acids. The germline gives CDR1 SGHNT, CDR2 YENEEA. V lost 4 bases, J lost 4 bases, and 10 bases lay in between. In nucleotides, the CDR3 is TGTGCCAGCAGCTCGGACGGCGCAGAGACCCAGTACTTC. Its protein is CASSSDGAETQYF.

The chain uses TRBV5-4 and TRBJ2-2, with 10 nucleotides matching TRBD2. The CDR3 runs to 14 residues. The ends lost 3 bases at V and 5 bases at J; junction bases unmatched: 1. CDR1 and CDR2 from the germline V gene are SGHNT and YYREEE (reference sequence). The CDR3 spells CASSYSGGTGELFF. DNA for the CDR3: TGTGCCAGCAGCTATAGCGGGGGGACCGGGGAGCTGTTTTTT. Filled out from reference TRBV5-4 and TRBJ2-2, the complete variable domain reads ETGVTQSPTHLIKTRGQQVTLRCSSQSGHNTVSWYQQALGQGPQFIFQYYREEENGRGNFPPRFSGLQFPNYSSELNVNALELDDSALYLCASSYSGGTGELFFGEGSRLTVL.

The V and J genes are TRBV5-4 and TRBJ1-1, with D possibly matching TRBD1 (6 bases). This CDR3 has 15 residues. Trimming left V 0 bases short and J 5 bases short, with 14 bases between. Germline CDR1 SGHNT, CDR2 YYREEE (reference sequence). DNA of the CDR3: TGTGCCAGCAGCTTGGCCAAGGGGGGGAGAACTGAAGCTTTCTTT. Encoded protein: CASSLAKGGRTEAFF.

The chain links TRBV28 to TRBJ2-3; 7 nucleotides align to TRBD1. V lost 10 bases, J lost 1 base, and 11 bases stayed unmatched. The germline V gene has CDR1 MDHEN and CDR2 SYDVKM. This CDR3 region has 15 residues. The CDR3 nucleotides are TGTGCCACTAGTCCGACAGGGCCTGGCACAGATACGCAGTATTTT. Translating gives CATSPTGPGTDTQYF.

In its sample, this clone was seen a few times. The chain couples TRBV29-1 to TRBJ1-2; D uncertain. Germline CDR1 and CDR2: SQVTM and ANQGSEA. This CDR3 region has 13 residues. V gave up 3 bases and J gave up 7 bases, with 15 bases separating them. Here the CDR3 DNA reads TGCAGCGTTGATGGTGGCGCGGCGCTTGGCTACACCTTC. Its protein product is CSVDGGAALGYTF. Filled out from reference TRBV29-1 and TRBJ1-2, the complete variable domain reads SAVISQKPSRDICQRGTSLTIQCQVDSQVTMMFWYRQQPGQSLTLIATANQGSEATYESGFVIDKFPISRPNLTFSTLTVSNMSPEDSSIYLCSVDGGAALGYTFGSGTRLTVV.

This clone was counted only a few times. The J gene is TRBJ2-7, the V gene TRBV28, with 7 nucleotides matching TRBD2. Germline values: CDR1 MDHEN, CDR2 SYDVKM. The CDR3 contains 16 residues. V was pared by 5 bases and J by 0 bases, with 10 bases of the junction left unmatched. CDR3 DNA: TGTGCCAGCAGTCTTCACCTAGCGGCCCTCTCCTACGAGCAGTACTTC. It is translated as CASSLHLAALSYEQYF. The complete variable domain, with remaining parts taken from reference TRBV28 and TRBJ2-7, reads DVKVTQSSRYLVKRTGEKVFLECVQDMDHENMFWYRQDPGLGLRLIYFSYDVKMKEKGDIPEGYSVSREKKERFSLILESASTNQTSMYLCASSLHLAALSYEQYFGPGTRLTVT.

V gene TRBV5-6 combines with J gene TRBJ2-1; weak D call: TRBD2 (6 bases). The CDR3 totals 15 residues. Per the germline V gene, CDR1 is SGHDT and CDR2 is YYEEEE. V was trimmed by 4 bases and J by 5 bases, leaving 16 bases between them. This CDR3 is CASSLGWDFNNEQFF. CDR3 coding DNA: TGTGCCAGCAGCCTAGGGTGGGACTTTAACAATGAGCAGTTCTTC.

The CDR3 spells CASSLRETYEQYF. The CDR3, as DNA: TGTGCCAGCAGCTTAAGGGAAACTTACGAGCAGTACTTC. The V gene is TRBV5-5, the J gene TRBJ2-7; D is unclear. V was cut by 2 bases and J by 4 bases, with 10 bases left in between. The germline gives CDR1 SGHKS, CDR2 YYEKEE (reference sequence). CDR3 length: 13 residues.

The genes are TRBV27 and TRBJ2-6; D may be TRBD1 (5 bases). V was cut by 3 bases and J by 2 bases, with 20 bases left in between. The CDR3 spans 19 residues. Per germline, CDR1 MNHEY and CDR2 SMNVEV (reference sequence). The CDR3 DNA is TGTGCCAGCAGTTTTTCCCCAGGGAACTTTGGGGCTGGGGCCAACGTCCTGACTTTC. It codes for CASSFSPGNFGAGANVLTF.

DNA of the CDR3: TGTGCCAGCAGTGTGCCGGGACAAGACTCCTACGAGCAGTACTTC. Its protein product is CASSVPGQDSYEQYF. V and J are TRBV25-1 and TRBJ2-7, with D possibly TRBD1 on 6 matching bases. With 4 bases removed from V and 0 bases from J, the gap between germline ends came to 13 bases. Germline CDR1 reads MGHDK; CDR2 reads SYGVNS. CDR3 length: 15 amino acids.

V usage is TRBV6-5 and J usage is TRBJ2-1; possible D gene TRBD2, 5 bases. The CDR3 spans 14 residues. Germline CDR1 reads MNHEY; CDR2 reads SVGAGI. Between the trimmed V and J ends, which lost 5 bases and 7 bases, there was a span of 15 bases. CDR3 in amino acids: CASSLGGRSNEQFF. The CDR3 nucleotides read TGTGCCAGCAGTCTTGGAGGAAGATCGAATGAGCAGTTCTTC.

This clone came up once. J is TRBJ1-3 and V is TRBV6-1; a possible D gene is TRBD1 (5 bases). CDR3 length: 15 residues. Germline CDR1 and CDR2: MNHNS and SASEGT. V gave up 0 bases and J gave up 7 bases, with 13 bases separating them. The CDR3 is CASSEALQESNTIYF. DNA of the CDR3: TGTGCCAGCAGTGAAGCGCTACAGGAGAGTAACACCATATATTTT.

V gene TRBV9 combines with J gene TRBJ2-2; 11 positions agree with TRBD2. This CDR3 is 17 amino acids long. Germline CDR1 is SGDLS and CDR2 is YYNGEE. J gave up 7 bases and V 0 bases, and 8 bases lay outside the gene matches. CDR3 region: CASSVDSSGRLGGELFF. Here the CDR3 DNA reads TGTGCCAGCAGCGTAGATTCTAGCGGGAGGCTAGGCGGGGAGCTGTTTTTT.

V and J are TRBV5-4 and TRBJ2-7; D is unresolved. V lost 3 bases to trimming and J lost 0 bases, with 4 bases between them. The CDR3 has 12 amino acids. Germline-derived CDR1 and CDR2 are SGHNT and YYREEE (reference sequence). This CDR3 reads CASSSPSYEQYF. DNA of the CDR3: TGTGCCAGCAGCTCCCCCTCCTACGAGCAGTACTTC.

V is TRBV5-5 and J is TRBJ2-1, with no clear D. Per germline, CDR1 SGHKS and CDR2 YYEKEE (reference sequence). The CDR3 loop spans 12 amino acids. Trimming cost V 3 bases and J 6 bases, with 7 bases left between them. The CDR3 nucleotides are TGTGCCAGCAGCTCCTCACTCAATGAGCAGTTCTTC. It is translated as CASSSSLNEQFF.

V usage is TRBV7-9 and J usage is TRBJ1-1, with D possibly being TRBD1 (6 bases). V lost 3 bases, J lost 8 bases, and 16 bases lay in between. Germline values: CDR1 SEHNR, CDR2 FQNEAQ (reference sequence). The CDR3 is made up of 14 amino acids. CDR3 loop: CASSFRGTSVEAFF. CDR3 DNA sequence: TGTGCCAGCAGCTTTAGGGGGACGAGTGTGGAAGCTTTCTTT. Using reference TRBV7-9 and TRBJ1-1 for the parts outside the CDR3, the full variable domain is DTGVSQNPRHKITKRGQNVTFRCDPISEHNRLYWYRQTLGQGPEFLTYFQNEAQLEKSRLLSDRFSAERPKGSFSTLEIQRTEQGDSAMYLCASSFRGTSVEAFFGQGTRLTVV.

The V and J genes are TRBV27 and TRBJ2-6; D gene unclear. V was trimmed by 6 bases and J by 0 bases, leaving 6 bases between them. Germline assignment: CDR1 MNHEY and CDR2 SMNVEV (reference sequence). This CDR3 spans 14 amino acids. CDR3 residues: CASSRSSGANVLTF. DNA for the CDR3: TGTGCCAGCAGCCGCAGCTCTGGGGCCAACGTCCTGACTTTC.

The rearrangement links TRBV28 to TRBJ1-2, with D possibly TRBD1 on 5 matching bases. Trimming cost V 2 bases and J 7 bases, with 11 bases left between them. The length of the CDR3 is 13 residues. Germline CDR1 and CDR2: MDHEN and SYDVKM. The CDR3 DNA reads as TGTGCCAGCAGTTTAGGGGGGAACCCTGGCTACACCTTC. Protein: CASSLGGNPGYTF.

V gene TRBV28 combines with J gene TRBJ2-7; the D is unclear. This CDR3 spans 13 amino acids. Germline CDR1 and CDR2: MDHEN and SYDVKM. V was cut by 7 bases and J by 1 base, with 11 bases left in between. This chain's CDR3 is CASIKGTSYEQYF. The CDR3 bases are TGTGCCAGCATAAAGGGCACTTCCTACGAGCAGTACTTC.

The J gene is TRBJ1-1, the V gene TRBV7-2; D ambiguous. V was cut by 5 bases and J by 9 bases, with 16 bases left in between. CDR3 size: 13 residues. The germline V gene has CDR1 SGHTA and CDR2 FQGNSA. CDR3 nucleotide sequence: TGTGCCAGCAGCCCCACCGCCCCCAGGAAAGCTTTCTTT. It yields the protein CASSPTAPRKAFF. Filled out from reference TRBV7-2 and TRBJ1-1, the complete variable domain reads GAGVSQSPSNKVTEKGKDVELRCDPISGHTALYWYRQSLGQGLEFLIYFQGNSAPDKSGLPSDRFSAERTGGSVSTLTIQRTQQEDSAVYLCASSPTAPRKAFFGQGTRLTVV.

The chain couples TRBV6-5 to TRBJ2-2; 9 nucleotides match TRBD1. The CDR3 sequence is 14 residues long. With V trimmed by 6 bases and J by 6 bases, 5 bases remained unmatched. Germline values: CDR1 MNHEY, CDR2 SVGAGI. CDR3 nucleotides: TGTGCCAGCAGGACAGGGGGGGTCGCCGGGGAGCTGTTTTTT. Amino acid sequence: CASRTGGVAGELFF.

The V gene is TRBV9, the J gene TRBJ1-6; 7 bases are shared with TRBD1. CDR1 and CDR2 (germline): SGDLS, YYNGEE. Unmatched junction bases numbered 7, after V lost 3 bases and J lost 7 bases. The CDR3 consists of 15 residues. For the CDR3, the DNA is TGTGCCAGCAGCGCCAGGACAGGATACAATTCACCCCTCCACTTT. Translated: CASSARTGYNSPLHF.

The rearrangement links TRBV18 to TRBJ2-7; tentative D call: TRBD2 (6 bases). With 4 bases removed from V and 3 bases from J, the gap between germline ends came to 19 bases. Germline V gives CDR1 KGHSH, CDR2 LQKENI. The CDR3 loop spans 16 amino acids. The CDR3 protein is CASSRTGSQRGYEQYF. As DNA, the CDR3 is TGTGCCAGCTCACGAACCGGGAGCCAACGGGGCTACGAGCAGTACTTC.

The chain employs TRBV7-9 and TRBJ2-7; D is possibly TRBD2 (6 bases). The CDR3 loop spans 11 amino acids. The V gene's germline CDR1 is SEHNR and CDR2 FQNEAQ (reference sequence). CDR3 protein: CASSPGGVLSV. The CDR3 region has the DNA TGTGCCAGCAGCCCAGGAGGGGTCTTGTCTGTC.